These T cell receptor beta chains were read from a single sample in a study of shared clonotypes between healthy human individuals. Some clones are missing from TCRdb's copy, which holds only in-frame ones; the method was immunoSEQ multiplex PCR. Of 2,100,000 or so clones in the sample, nearly 97% were seen once. Material: naive CD4+ T cells sorted from blood. Receptors originate from a man younger than 35 in good health. Both conserved end residues are part of each CDR3. The D gene is left open where the match is weak. Not every row has a clone size; where given, it reads once, few, many or a size class.

cdr3_nt	cdr3_aa	j_call	d_call	v_call	clone_size
TGTGCCAGCAGCGACCCAGCAGGACCGAACACCGGGGAGCTGTTTTTT	CASSDPAGPNTGELFF	TRBJ2-2	NA	TRBV9	NA
TGTGCCAGCAGCTTAGCGGTAAACTACGAGCAGTACTTC	CASSLAVNYEQYF	TRBJ2-7	NA	TRBV7-9	NA
TGCGCCAGCAGCCAAATGGCTAGCGGTCCCTACGAGCAGTACTTC	CASSQMASGPYEQYF	TRBJ2-7	TRBD2	TRBV4-3	NA
TGTGCCAGCAGCTTAGCGGGAGGCATGAACACTGAAGCTTTCTTT	CASSLAGGMNTEAFF	TRBJ1-1	NA	TRBV7-2	NA
TGTGCCAGCAGCTTAGGTTCTCCTTTAACCCAAGAGACCCAGTACTTC	CASSLGSPLTQETQYF	TRBJ2-5	NA	TRBV7-6	NA
TGTGCCAGCAGATTAAATGAGGTACCTGGAAACACCATATATTTT	CASRLNEVPGNTIYF	TRBJ1-3	NA	TRBV6-1	NA
TGTGCCAGCAGAGCTGACAGGTCGAACACTGAAGCTTTCTTT	CASRADRSNTEAFF	TRBJ1-1	NA	TRBV7-9	NA
TGTGCCAGCAGCTTGGGTGGCTACACCTTC	CASSLGGYTF	TRBJ1-2	NA	TRBV7-9	NA
TGTGCCAGCAGGGGGGGCAGGGCTAACACTGAAGCTTTCTTT	CASRGGRANTEAFF	TRBJ1-1	NA	TRBV2	NA
TGCAGTGCCTCCGGCGAGACCCAGTACTTC	CSASGETQYF	TRBJ2-5	NA	TRBV20-1	NA
TGTGCCAGCAGCCCCCGTAGCGGGACCGTCTACGAGCAGTACTTC	CASSPRSGTVYEQYF	TRBJ2-7	TRBD2	TRBV7-2	NA
TGTGCCAGCAGCCAGTTGGGCTGGGGCTACACCTTC	CASSQLGWGYTF	TRBJ1-2	NA	TRBV25-1	once
TGCGCCAGCAGCCAGGGACAGGACTCGCGGCCCCAGCATTTT	CASSQGQDSRPQHF	TRBJ1-5	TRBD1	TRBV4-1	NA
TGTGCCAGCAGCTTGGGCAAGAAAGAGACCCAGTACTTC	CASSLGKKETQYF	TRBJ2-5	NA	TRBV11-2	NA
TGTGCCAGCGGACCTGGGGGGTCCTACAATGAGCAGTTCTTC	CASGPGGSYNEQFF	TRBJ2-1	NA	TRBV11-3	NA
TGCGCCAGCACCCTTCATAGGGCAAATTCACCCCTCCACTTT	CASTLHRANSPLHF	TRBJ1-6	NA	TRBV5-1	NA
TGTGCCATCAGTGAGTCGAAATGGGCGGACAGGGGAATATTTAACTATGGCTACACCTTC	CAISESKWADRGIFNYGYTF	TRBJ1-2	TRBD1	TRBV10-3	NA
TGTGCCAGCAGTGAGGAGGGGGGCCCCTACGAGCAGTACTTC	CASSEEGGPYEQYF	TRBJ2-7	NA	TRBV2	NA
TGTGCCACCAAGGACAGGGGGAAAAGCACAGATACGCAGTATTTT	CATKDRGKSTDTQYF	TRBJ2-3	TRBD1	TRBV19	NA
TGTGCCAGCCAGGACAGGGACGCCGGGGAGCTGTTTTTT	CASQDRDAGELFF	TRBJ2-2	TRBD1	TRBV18	once
TGTGCCTGGAGTTTTGTCGGAGATACGCAGTATTTT	CAWSFVGDTQYF	TRBJ2-3	NA	TRBV30	NA
TGTGCCAGCAGTCCCGACACCTCCAATTCACCCCTCCACTTT	CASSPDTSNSPLHF	TRBJ1-6	NA	TRBV7-9	NA
TGTGCCAGCAGGTACCGGGGGGGCCTAAGCGAGCAGTACTTC	CASRYRGGLSEQYF	TRBJ2-7	TRBD2	TRBV6-5	NA